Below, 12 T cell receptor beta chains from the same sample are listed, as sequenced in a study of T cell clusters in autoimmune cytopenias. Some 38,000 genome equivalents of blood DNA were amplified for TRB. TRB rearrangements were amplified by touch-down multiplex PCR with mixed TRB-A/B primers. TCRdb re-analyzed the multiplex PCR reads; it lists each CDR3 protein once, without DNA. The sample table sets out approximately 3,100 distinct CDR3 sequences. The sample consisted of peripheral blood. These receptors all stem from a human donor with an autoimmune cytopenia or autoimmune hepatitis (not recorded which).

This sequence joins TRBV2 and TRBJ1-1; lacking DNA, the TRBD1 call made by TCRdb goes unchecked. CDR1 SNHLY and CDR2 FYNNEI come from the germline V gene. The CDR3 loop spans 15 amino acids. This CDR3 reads CASSRGQGMITEAFF.

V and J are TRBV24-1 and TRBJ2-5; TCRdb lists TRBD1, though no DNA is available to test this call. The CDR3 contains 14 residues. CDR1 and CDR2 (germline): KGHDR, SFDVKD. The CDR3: CATSEARDLETQYF.

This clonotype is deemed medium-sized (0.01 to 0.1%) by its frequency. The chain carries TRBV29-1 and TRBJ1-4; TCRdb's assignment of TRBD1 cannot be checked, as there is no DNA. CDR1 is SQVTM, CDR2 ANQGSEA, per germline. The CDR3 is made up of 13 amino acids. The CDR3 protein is CSVPGPRREKLFF.

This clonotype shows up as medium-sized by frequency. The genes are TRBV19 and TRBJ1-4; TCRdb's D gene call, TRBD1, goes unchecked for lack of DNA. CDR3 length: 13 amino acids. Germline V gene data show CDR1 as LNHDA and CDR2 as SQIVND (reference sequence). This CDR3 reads CASKDRGREKLFF.

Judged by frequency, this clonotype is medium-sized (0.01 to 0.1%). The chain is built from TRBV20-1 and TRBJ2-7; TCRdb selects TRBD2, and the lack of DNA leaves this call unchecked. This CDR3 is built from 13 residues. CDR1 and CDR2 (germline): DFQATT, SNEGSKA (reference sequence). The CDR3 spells CSAERVRSYEQYF.

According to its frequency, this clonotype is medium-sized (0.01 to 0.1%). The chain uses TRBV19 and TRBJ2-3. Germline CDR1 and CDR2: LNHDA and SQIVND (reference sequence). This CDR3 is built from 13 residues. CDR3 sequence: CASRETNTDTQYF.

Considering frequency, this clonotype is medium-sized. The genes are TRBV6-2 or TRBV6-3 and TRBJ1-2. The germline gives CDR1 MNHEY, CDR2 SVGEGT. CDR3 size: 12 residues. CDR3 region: CASSYGNYGYTF.

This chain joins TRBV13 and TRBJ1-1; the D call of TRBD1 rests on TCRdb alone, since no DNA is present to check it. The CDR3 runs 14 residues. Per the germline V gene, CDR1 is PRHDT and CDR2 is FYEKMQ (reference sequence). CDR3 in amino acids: CASSIYGGNTEAFF.

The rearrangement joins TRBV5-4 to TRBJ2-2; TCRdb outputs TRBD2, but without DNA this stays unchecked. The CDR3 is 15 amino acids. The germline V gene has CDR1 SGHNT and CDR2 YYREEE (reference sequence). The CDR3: CASSLGTTNTGELFF.

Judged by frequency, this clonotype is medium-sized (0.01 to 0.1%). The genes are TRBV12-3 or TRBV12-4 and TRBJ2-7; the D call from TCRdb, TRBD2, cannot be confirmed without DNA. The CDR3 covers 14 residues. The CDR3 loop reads CASSPSRGLQGQYF.

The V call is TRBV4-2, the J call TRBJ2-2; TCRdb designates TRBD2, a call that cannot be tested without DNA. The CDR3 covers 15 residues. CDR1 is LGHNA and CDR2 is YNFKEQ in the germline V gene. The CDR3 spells CASSQVGVGAGELFF.

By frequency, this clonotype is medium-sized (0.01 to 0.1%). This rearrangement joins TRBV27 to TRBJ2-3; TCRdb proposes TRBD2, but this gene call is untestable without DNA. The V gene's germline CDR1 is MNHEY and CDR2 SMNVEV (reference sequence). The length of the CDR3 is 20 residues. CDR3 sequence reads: CASSLSPPRLAGGRTDTQYF.